The sequence of this T cell receptor (beta chain) was determined in a study of shared clonotypes between healthy human individuals. About the research overall: Participating donors consisted of two women and a few men aged 18 to 49. Overall study findings and caveats: Memory subsets generally showed lower estimated richness than naive subsets. The researchers took only blood, and tissue repertoires probably look different.

CDR3 size: 14 residues. The ends lost 1 base at V and 6 bases at J; junction bases unmatched: 2. From germline, CDR1 is LGHNT and CDR2 FRNRAP. Regarding this clone: The antigen remains unidentified.

Generated by immunoSEQ multiplex PCR, the TCRdb table keeps only in-frame clones and is missing some. The sample carries about 2.4 million clones, approximately 94% recorded once. A CD45RA+ naive subset and a CD45RA-negative memory subset were split from CD4+ cells. This receptor was identified in a man younger than 35 in good health. Some clones in this sample may be carry-over from other donors' samples. Sequencing was carried out using naive CD4+ T cells from PBMCs. The subset is: CD45RA+ positively selected. The V and J genes are TRBV12-5 and TRBJ2-2; 7 bases are a match to TRBD1. In DNA form, the CDR3 reads TGTGCTAGTGGTTTGGGAGGGGGCCCCGGGGAGCTGTTTTTT. Protein product: CASGLGGGPGELFF. Filled out from reference TRBV12-5 and TRBJ2-2, the complete variable domain reads DARVTQTPRHKVTEMGQEVTMRCQPILGHNTVFWYRQTMMQGLELLAYFRNRAPLDDSGMPKDRFSAEMPDATLATLKIQPSEPRDSAVYFCASGLGGGPGELFFGEGSRLTVL.